This TCR beta chain stems from a study of shared clonotypes between healthy human individuals. Study findings and constraints: Blood alone was sampled, and tissue repertoires likely differ. Shared clonotypes: about 5% naive CD4, roughly 3.8% naive CD8, roughly 2.2% memory CD4, 0.35% to 0.5% memory CD8.

As concerns this clone: The target antigen is unknown.

Per germline, CDR1 ENHRY and CDR2 SYGVKD. This CDR3 is built from 16 residues. The J segment lost 0 bases and the V segment lost 4 bases, leaving 6 bases of the junction unmatched. Over several immunoSEQ plates, each subset's genomic DNA was distributed in even portions. Some clones are missing from TCRdb's copy, which holds only in-frame ones; the method was immunoSEQ multiplex PCR. Found here are 2 million to 3 million clones, around nine tenths of them singletons; the top ten hold about 0.13%. The chain couples TRBV10-3 to TRBJ1-2; 9 bases are a match to TRBD1. Sequenced material: naive CD4+ T cells sorted from blood. Subset specified: CD45RA+ positively selected. This receptor was taken from a man in his late teens or twenties in good health. CDR3 bases: TGTGCCATCAGTGGAGGGGGGACAGGGTCTAACTATGGCTACACCTTC. Residues: CAISGGGTGSNYGYTF.